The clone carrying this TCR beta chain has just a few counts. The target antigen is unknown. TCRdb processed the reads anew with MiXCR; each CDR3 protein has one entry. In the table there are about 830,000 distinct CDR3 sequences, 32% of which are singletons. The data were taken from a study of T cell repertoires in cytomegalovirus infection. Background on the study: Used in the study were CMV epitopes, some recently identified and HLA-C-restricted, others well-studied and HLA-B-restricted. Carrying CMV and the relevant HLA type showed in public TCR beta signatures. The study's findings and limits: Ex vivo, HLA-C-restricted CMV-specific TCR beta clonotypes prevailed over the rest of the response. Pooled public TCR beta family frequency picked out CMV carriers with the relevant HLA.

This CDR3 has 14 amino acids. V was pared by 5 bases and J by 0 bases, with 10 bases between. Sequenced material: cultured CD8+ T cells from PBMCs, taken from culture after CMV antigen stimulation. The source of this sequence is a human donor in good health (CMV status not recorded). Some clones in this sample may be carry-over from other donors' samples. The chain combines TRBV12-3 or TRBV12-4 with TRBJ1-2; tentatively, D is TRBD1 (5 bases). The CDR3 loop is CASSHRSPNYGYTF. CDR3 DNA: TGTGCCAGCAGTCACAGGAGCCCTAACTATGGCTACACCTTC.